This T cell receptor (beta chain) was observed in a study of early T cells in non-severe SARS-CoV-2 infection (dated by TCRdb to about 2021). Broadly, across the study: Because TCR sequencing was done on bulk RNA from unsorted whole blood, the alpha and beta chains could not be paired.

Including the terminal cysteine and phenylalanine, the CDR3 comprises 11 residues. The kept DNA is CDR3 alone, 33 bases in frame from the first base. CDR1 and CDR2, looked up from the germline V gene, are KGHDR and SFDVKD. V is shortened by 2 bases, J by 7 bases, and the region joining them spans 2 bases. The study was a case-control design nested within a healthcare worker cohort in London, UK, with weekly nasopharyngeal swab PCR tests and blood sampling. Healthcare workers were recruited between 23 and 31 March 2020, during the week of the UK lockdown, and were followed weekly for up to roughly 15 weeks. As to this clonotype: Its antigen remains unidentified. No much larger clone is present one base from it, and per-base qualities are unavailable.

What the research found in general, with its limitations: VDJdb matching was skewed toward anti-spike CD8 responses and likely underestimated virus-specific expansions by missing private and CD4 specificities.

The library came from 5' RACE. Sequenced on a NextSeq 500. In the TCR library protocol, unique molecular identifiers were attached to individual cDNA molecules to correct for PCR bias and sequencing error. Sequencing covered both TCR alpha and beta chains, and within each sample the abundances of alpha and beta sequences were tightly co-correlated. Processing in the source paper ran as follows. Decombinator V4 was used to annotate TCR sequences for V gene, J gene and CDR3. TCRs were defined as expanded if a significant change between any two time points was detected under a Poisson model with p below 0.0001. TCR abundances were normalised to the total number of TCRs sequenced per sample and were expressed as counts per million. TRAV1-2 paired with TRAJ12, TRAJ20 or TRAJ33 defined MAIT TCRs, while TRAV10 paired with TRAJ18 defined iNKT TCRs. VDJdb, accessed 1 November 2021, was searched for CMV, EBV and SARS-CoV-2 annotated TCRs, excluding TCRs annotated for multiple antigens. In-frame beta chains were kept once TCRdb had trimmed the public reads at Q25 with fastp and called clones with MiXCR. Every entry covers one CDR3 protein and lists the most common genes and DNA from its rows. These V and J calls derive from TCRdb rather than the authors' analysis. This sample holds approximately 62,000 distinct CDR3 sequences; roughly an eighth were observed only once. The top ten clones comprise 3.5% to 5.5% of the sample.

What was sequenced was whole blood. This receptor was obtained from an adult who was a healthcare worker with PCR-confirmed SARS-CoV-2 infection or an uninfected control (not recorded which). The sequence links TRBV24-1 to TRBJ2-1, with the D segment identity uncertain. The CDR3 in this case is CATSDYNEQFF. The nucleotide sequence is TGTGCCACCAGTGATTATAATGAGCAGTTCTTC.